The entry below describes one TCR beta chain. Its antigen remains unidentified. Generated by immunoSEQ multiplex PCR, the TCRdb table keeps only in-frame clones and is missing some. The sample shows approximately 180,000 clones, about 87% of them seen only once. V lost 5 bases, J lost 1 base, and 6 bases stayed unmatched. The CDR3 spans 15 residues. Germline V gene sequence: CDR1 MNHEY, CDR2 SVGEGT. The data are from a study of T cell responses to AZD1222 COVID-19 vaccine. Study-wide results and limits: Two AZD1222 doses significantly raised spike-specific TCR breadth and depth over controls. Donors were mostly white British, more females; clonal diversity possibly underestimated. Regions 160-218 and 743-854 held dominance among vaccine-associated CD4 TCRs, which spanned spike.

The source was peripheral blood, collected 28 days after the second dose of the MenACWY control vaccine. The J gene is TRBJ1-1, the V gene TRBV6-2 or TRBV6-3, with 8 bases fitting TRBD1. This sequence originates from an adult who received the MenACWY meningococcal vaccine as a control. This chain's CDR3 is CASSQDRGPNTEAFF. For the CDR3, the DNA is TGTGCCAGCAGTCAAGACAGGGGACCGAACACTGAAGCTTTCTTT.